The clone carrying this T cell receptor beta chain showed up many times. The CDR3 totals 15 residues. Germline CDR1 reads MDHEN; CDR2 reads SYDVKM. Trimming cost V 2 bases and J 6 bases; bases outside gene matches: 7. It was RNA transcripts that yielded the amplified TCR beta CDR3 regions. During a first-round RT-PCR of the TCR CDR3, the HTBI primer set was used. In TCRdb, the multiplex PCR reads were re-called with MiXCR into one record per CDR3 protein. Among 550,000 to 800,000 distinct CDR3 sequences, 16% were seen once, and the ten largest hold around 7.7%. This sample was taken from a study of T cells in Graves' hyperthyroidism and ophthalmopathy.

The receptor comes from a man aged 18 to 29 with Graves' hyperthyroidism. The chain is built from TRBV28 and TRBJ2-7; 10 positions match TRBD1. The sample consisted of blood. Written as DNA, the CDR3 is TGTGCCAGCAGTTTAGCCAAAGGACAGGGGGTCGAGCAGTACTTC. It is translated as CASSLAKGQGVEQYF.